These T cell receptor beta chains were read from a single sample in a study of persistence of HIV-infected CD4 T cells. No antigen is known for these receptors. Profiled with immunoSEQ multiplex PCR; TCRdb holds only in-frame clones, not every one. The sample shows approximately 40,000 clones, around 78% of them seen only once. Sample: CD4+ T cells sorted from PBMCs after roughly 20-hour stimulation, taken from a patient who received antiretroviral therapy. The receptors derive from an adult man with HIV who was CMV-seropositive. Both conserved end residues are part of each CDR3. D genes are given only for firm matches. Only some rows state a clone size, as once, few, many or a class for expanded clones.

D gene	V gene	clone size	J gene	CDR3 protein	CDR3 DNA
NA	TRBV27	NA	TRBJ1-2	CASRRGGSYGYTF	TGTGCCAGCAGAAGGGGGGGCTCCTATGGCTACACCTTC
TRBD1	TRBV18	NA	TRBJ1-3	CASSPTGGASGNTIYF	TGTGCCAGCTCACCTACAGGGGGCGCTTCTGGAAACACCATATATTTT
NA	TRBV18	NA	TRBJ1-1	CASSPPKGLNTEAFF	TGTGCCAGCTCACCACCGAAGGGTTTGAACACTGAAGCTTTCTTT
TRBD2	TRBV4-1	few	TRBJ2-7	CASSLTEGSGAPMAYF	TGCGCCAGCAGCTTAACAGAGGGTAGCGGGGCGCCTATGGCGTACTTC
NA	TRBV29-1	NA	TRBJ2-1	CSVEGTIRDREQFF	TGCAGCGTTGAAGGGACCATCAGAGACCGTGAGCAGTTCTTC
NA	TRBV7-8	NA	TRBJ2-2	CASNIRGAAGELFF	TGTGCCAGCAACATCAGGGGGGCGGCCGGGGAGCTGTTTTTT
TRBD1	TRBV10-3	NA	TRBJ1-3	CAMSDDRGNGNTIYF	TGTGCCATGTCGGATGACAGGGGAAATGGAAACACCATATATTTT
TRBD2	TRBV3-1/TRBV3-2	NA	TRBJ2-5	CASSQLFSGGQETQYF	TGTGCCAGCAGCCAGTTATTTAGCGGGGGCCAAGAGACCCAGTACTTC
NA	TRBV30	NA	TRBJ1-6	CAWSARSPLHF	TGTGCCTGGAGTGCGAGGTCACCCCTCCACTTT
NA	TRBV18	NA	TRBJ1-1	CASSPQGNTEAFF	TGTGCCAGCTCTCCCCAAGGGAACACTGAAGCTTTCTTT
NA	TRBV7-8	few	TRBJ1-1	CASSLVIQGEAFF	TGTGCCAGCAGCTTAGTGATACAGGGTGAAGCTTTCTTT
NA	TRBV7-2	NA	TRBJ2-3	CASSLQGADTQYF	TGTGCCAGCAGCTTACAGGGCGCAGATACGCAGTATTTT
NA	TRBV5-5	NA	TRBJ2-4	CASTSSGVAAKNIQYF	TGTGCCAGCACCTCATCGGGGGTCGCAGCCAAAAACATTCAGTACTTC
TRBD1	TRBV6-5	NA	TRBJ1-4	CASRGQGIREKLFF	TGTGCCAGCAGGGGACAGGGGATAAGGGAAAAACTGTTTTTT
TRBD2	TRBV7-2	NA	TRBJ2-2	CASSLAAGGPRTGELFF	TGTGCCAGCAGCTTAGCAGCGGGAGGGCCCCGCACCGGGGAGCTGTTTTTT
NA	TRBV27	once	TRBJ1-5	CASSFSNNQPQHF	TGTGCCAGCAGTTTTTCTAACAATCAGCCCCAGCATTTT
NA	TRBV6-5	NA	TRBJ2-7	CASVERSTYEQYF	TGTGCCAGCGTCGAGCGGAGCACCTACGAGCAGTACTTC
NA	TRBV7-6	NA	TRBJ1-3	CASSLSPGPKNTIYF	TGTGCCAGCAGCTTATCCCCGGGACCGAAAAACACCATATATTTT
NA	TRBV6-6	NA	TRBJ2-5	CASSSKETQYF	TGTGCCAGCAGTTCAAAGGAGACCCAGTACTTC
NA	TRBV6-5	NA	TRBJ1-2	CASSYSSGIYGYTF	TGTGCCAGCAGTTATTCGTCAGGAATCTATGGCTACACCTTC
NA	TRBV5-6	once	TRBJ1-3	CASSLDRSSGNTIYF	TGTGCCAGCAGCTTGGACAGGAGCTCTGGAAACACCATATATTTT
TRBD1	TRBV7-2	NA	TRBJ1-2	CASSLALQGPYGYTF	TGTGCCAGCAGCTTAGCCCTACAGGGGCCCTATGGCTACACCTTC
NA	TRBV14	NA	TRBJ1-1	CASSQEAGAFF	TGTGCCAGCAGCCAAGAAGCAGGAGCTTTCTTT
NA	TRBV5-1	NA	TRBJ1-1	CASSPRQVAHTEAFF	TGCGCCAGCAGCCCTCGACAGGTTGCGCACACTGAAGCTTTCTTT
NA	TRBV20-1	NA	TRBJ1-2	CSASRDADYGYTF	TGCAGTGCTAGTAGGGACGCTGACTATGGCTACACCTTC
NA	TRBV7-2	NA	TRBJ1-2	CASSPGLSTRGYTF	TGTGCCAGCAGCCCCGGGTTATCCACTCGTGGCTACACCTTC
TRBD2	TRBV5-5	NA	TRBJ2-1	CASSISGPGGEQFF	TGTGCCAGCAGCATTTCGGGACCCGGGGGGGAGCAGTTCTTC
NA	TRBV14	NA	TRBJ1-1	CASSQDLGGAKAFF	TGTGCCAGCAGCCAAGATCTAGGGGGGGCAAAAGCTTTCTTT
TRBD1	TRBV14	NA	TRBJ1-1	CASSQTTGLNTEAFF	TGTGCCAGCAGCCAAACGACAGGGTTGAACACTGAAGCTTTCTTT
NA	TRBV7-8	NA	TRBJ2-1	CASSPPEGEQFF	TGTGCCAGCAGCCCCCCGGAGGGTGAGCAGTTCTTC
NA	TRBV12-3/TRBV12-4	NA	TRBJ2-7	CASRQAGEQYF	TGTGCCAGCAGACAGGCGGGCGAGCAGTACTTC
TRBD1	TRBV18	NA	TRBJ2-1	CASSPQPGQGDRYEQFF	TGTGCCAGCTCTCCTCAACCGGGACAGGGCGATCGGTATGAGCAGTTCTTC
NA	TRBV18	NA	TRBJ2-7	CASSPLRDSYEQYF	TGTGCCAGCTCCCCGTTGCGGGACTCCTACGAGCAGTACTTC
TRBD1	TRBV30	NA	TRBJ1-5	CAWRGQGSNQPQHF	TGTGCCTGGAGGGGACAGGGGAGCAATCAGCCCCAGCATTTT